Presented here are 27 T cell receptor beta chains from one specimen sequenced in a study of blood T cell repertoires in COVID-19 (dated by TCRdb to the early 2020s). Libraries came from the immunoSEQ multiplex PCR assay. TCRdb limited this immuneACCESS table to in-frame rearrangements with V and J called. A share of clones is missing; checked studies link under half to unresolved V genes, and the rest is unexplained. The table for this sample lists approximately 110,000 clones; about 91% of them were counted only once. 0.88% of the sample is held by the ten biggest clonotypes. Material for sequencing was peripheral blood. The receptors come from a woman aged 50 to 60 with active or convalescent COVID-19.

This clone was found a few times. The CDR3 reads CASSLPGQGATYEQYF. The CDR3 nucleotides read TGTGCCAGCAGCTTACCTGGACAGGGGGCGACCTACGAGCAGTACTTC. This chain joins TRBV7-8 and TRBJ2-7; TRBD1 aligns across 11 bases. CDR1 SGHVS and CDR2 FQNEAQ come from the germline V gene. V lost 2 bases, J lost 2 bases, and 5 bases stayed unmatched. This CDR3 comprises 16 residues.

The V and J genes are TRBV7-2 and TRBJ2-5; 7 positions match TRBD2. This CDR3 spans 16 amino acids. V shed 0 bases, J shed 2 bases, and the junction held 6 bases outside the gene matches. CDR1 is SGHTA, CDR2 FQGNSA, per germline. CDR3 nucleotide sequence: TGTGCCAGCAGCTTAGCATTTAGCGGGCTTCAAGAGACCCAGTACTTC. Translation gives CASSLAFSGLQETQYF.

This clone was counted a single time. The chain has TRBV15 and TRBJ2-1; maybe TRBD1 (5 bases). Germline V lookup: CDR1 LNHNV, CDR2 YYDKDF (reference sequence). With 5 bases removed from V and 3 bases from J, the gap between germline ends came to 8 bases. The CDR3 has 13 amino acids. The CDR3 loop is CATSWTYYNEQFF. CDR3 nucleotides: TGTGCCACCAGCTGGACATACTACAATGAGCAGTTCTTC.

V usage is TRBV19 and J usage is TRBJ1-5; D gene ambiguous. In germline, CDR1 is LNHDA, CDR2 SQIVND (reference sequence). The V gene lost 3 bases and the J gene lost 0 bases, with 9 bases spanning the gap. The CDR3 has 15 amino acids. CDR3 loop: CASSISPYSNQPQHF. The CDR3 DNA reads TGTGCCAGTAGTATCTCCCCGTATAGCAATCAGCCCCAGCATTTT.

The CDR3: CASGSQGVYGYTF. CDR3 in DNA: TGTGCCAGCGGGTCACAGGGAGTCTATGGCTACACCTTC. This chain uses TRBV25-1 with TRBJ1-2, with D possibly matching TRBD1 (6 bases). The germline V and J ends were trimmed by 8 bases and 4 bases, with 14 bases remaining between them. Germline CDR1 is MGHDK and CDR2 is SYGVNS. The CDR3 length is 13 residues.

The chain is built from TRBV27 and TRBJ2-3; TRBD2 aligns across 11 bases. CDR1 is MNHEY, CDR2 SMNVEV, per germline (reference sequence). The CDR3 covers 15 residues. Germline trimming cut 6 bases from V and 6 bases from J; bases unmatched to any gene: 8. CDR3 amino acids: CASRDRLAGYDTQYF. CDR3 nucleotides: TGTGCCAGCAGAGACAGACTAGCGGGATACGATACGCAGTATTTT.

Comment on this clone: Mismatch with germline at one junction end may stem from a read error. The chain employs TRBV7-7 and TRBJ2-3; possibly TRBD2 for D (6 bases). The germline V gene has CDR1 SSHAT and CDR2 FNYEAQ (reference sequence). The CDR3 is 16 residues long. CDR3 in amino acids: CASSPGRLVSTDTQYF. The CDR3 region has the DNA TGTGCTAGCAGCCCCGGGAGACTAGTTTCAACAGATACGCAGTATTTT. Combining the CDR3 with reference TRBV7-7 and TRBJ2-3 gives the whole variable domain GAGVSQSPRYKVTKRGQDVTLRCDPISSHATLYWYQQALGQGPEFLTYFNYEAQPDKSGLPSDRFSAERPEGSISTLTIQRTEQRDSAMYRCASSPGRLVSTDTQYFGPGTRLTVL.

The chain recombines TRBV28 with TRBJ2-5; 10 positions agree with TRBD2. V gave up 8 bases and J gave up 3 bases; unmatched junction bases: 3. In germline, CDR1 is MDHEN, CDR2 SYDVKM. The CDR3 is 13 residues long. CDR3 coding DNA: TGTGCCAGCCTACTAGCGGGGAAAGAGACCCAGTACTTC. Translating it yields CASLLAGKETQYF.

The chain links TRBV4-1 to TRBJ2-1, with 10 bases matching TRBD2. There are 15 residues in the CDR3. The germline V gene encodes CDR1 MGHRA and CDR2 YSYEKL. Trimming took 6 bases from V and 2 from J; bases not matched to a gene: 4. The CDR3 reads CASRPSGSAYNEQFF. CDR3 sequence (DNA): TGCGCCAGCAGACCTAGCGGGAGTGCCTACAATGAGCAGTTCTTC.

The V call is TRBV19, the J call TRBJ2-1; TRBD2 aligns across 11 bases. The V gene's germline CDR1 is LNHDA and CDR2 SQIVND (reference sequence). V was pared by 3 bases and J by 3 bases, with 13 bases of the junction left unmatched. CDR3 length: 19 amino acids. CDR3: CASSISTSGSPGLYNEQFF. As DNA, the CDR3 is TGTGCCAGTAGTATTAGTACTAGCGGGAGCCCAGGCCTCTACAATGAGCAGTTCTTC.

The CDR3 DNA is TGTGCCAGCAGGCCGCAGGGTGCTAGAGATACGCAGTATTTT. This encodes CASRPQGARDTQYF. V and J are TRBV6-5 and TRBJ2-3; weak D call: TRBD1 (5 bases). Germline V CDR1 and CDR2: MNHEY, SVGAGI. CDR3 length equals 14 residues. V was pared by 6 bases and J by 5 bases, with 15 bases between.

The V gene is TRBV28, the J gene TRBJ2-7; perhaps TRBD2 as D (6 bases). Between the trimmed V and J ends, which lost 8 bases and 6 bases, there was a span of 23 bases. The CDR3 is made up of 15 amino acids. The germline CDR1 and CDR2 sequences are MDHEN and SYDVKM. This CDR3 reads CASETVAGLFREQYF. The CDR3, as DNA: TGTGCCAGCGAAACGGTGGCGGGATTGTTTCGCGAGCAGTACTTC.

The CDR3 nucleotides read TGTGCCAGCAGCCAAGGACTAGCGGGAGGTCTCAAGGTCACAGATACGCAGTATTTT. Translated, it gives CASSQGLAGGLKVTDTQYF. This sequence joins TRBV3-1 (or the pseudogene TRBV3-2) and TRBJ2-3; 13 bases are shared with TRBD2. This CDR3 comprises 19 residues. Losses at the gene ends were 1 base for V and 2 bases for J; bases not matched to a gene: 9. Germline V gene sequence: CDR1 LGHDT, CDR2 YNNKEL (reference sequence).

V and J are TRBV7-9 and TRBJ2-7, with D perhaps matching TRBD1 (6 bases). In germline, CDR1 is SEHNR, CDR2 FQNEAQ (reference sequence). The V and J ends lost 0 bases and 5 bases respectively, with 11 bases between them. The CDR3 contains 14 residues. CDR3 in amino acids: CASSLALGADEQYF. CDR3 in DNA: TGTGCCAGCAGCTTAGCTCTGGGGGCGGACGAGCAGTACTTC.

The rearrangement joins TRBV7-2 to TRBJ2-7; 9 bases align to TRBD2. Per germline, CDR1 SGHTA and CDR2 FQGNSA. With V trimmed by 1 base and J by 6 bases, 19 bases remained unmatched. The length of the CDR3 is 19 residues. The CDR3 sequence is CASSLVGFSGGGRAGEQYF. CDR3 DNA sequence: TGTGCCAGCAGCTTAGTGGGATTCTCAGGAGGCGGGAGGGCCGGCGAGCAGTACTTC.

The V call is TRBV18, the J call TRBJ2-7, with a weak D call TRBD1 (5 bases). Germline CDR1 is KGHSH and CDR2 is LQKENI. This CDR3 comprises 14 residues. Deletions cut 5 bases from V and 2 bases from J, with 13 bases between. CDR3 residues: CASSFQGLTYEQYF. The CDR3 DNA is TGTGCCAGCTCATTCCAGGGCCTGACCTACGAGCAGTACTTC. Combining the CDR3 with reference TRBV18 and TRBJ2-7 gives the whole variable domain NAGVMQNPRHLVRRRGQEARLRCSPMKGHSHVYWYRQLPEEGLKFMVYLQKENIIDESGMPKERFSAEFPKEGPSILRIQQVVRGDSAAYFCASSFQGLTYEQYFGPGTRLTVT.

The V gene is TRBV6-2 or TRBV6-3, the J gene TRBJ2-7, with no clear D. The CDR3 sequence is 13 residues long. Between the trimmed V and J ends, which lost 3 bases and 0 bases, there was a span of 6 bases. Germline V CDR1 and CDR2: MNHEY, SVGEGT. This chain's CDR3 is CASSYPSSYEQYF. The CDR3, as DNA: TGTGCCAGCAGTTATCCGAGCTCCTACGAGCAGTACTTC.

The chain has TRBV7-9 and TRBJ2-1; D gene unclear. Trimming stripped 2 bases from V and 4 bases from J, with 6 bases between. The CDR3 is 13 amino acids. Germline loops: CDR1 SEHNR, CDR2 FQNEAQ (reference sequence). For the CDR3, the DNA is TGTGCCAGCAGCTTATCGGGTTACAATGAGCAGTTCTTC. Translated: CASSLSGYNEQFF.

The chain combines TRBV28 with TRBJ1-5; 10 bases align to TRBD1. CDR1 is MDHEN, CDR2 SYDVKM, per germline. CDR3 length: 21 amino acids. V trimming: 5 bases; J trimming: 0 bases; junction bases outside the gene matches: 19. The CDR3 nucleotides read TGTGCCAGCAGTCCCTATTCCCCATCCGGGACAGGGGTTTATAGCAATCAGCCCCAGCATTTT. Translated: CASSPYSPSGTGVYSNQPQHF.

The table lists this clone with a few counts. This chain links TRBV6-5 with TRBJ1-6; D unresolved. This CDR3 region has 16 residues. The V end lost 0 bases, the J end lost 6 bases, and 12 bases lay between the germline ends. CDR1 is MNHEY, CDR2 SVGAGI, per germline. The CDR3 region is CASSYSGGLSNSPLHF. The CDR3 region has the DNA TGTGCCAGCAGTTACTCGGGAGGGTTGAGTAATTCACCCCTCCACTTT.

The CDR3 DNA reads TGCGCCAGCAGCATTGGGGGTACTAGCGGGAATAATGAGCAGTTCTTC. Translation: CASSIGGTSGNNEQFF. The gene calls are TRBV5-1 and TRBJ2-1; 10 nucleotides agree with TRBD2. From germline, CDR1 is SGHRS and CDR2 YFSETQ. V gave up 4 bases and J gave up 7 bases; unmatched junction bases: 11. The CDR3 loop spans 16 amino acids.

The chain employs TRBV14 and TRBJ2-2; the match to TRBD1 covers 8 bases. The CDR3 has 14 amino acids. The germline V gene has CDR1 SGHDN and CDR2 FVKESK. The J segment lost 5 bases and the V segment lost 4 bases, leaving 3 bases of the junction unmatched. As DNA, the CDR3 is TGTGCCAGCAGCCTTCGGACAGGGACCGGGGAGCTGTTTTTT. Translating it yields CASSLRTGTGELFF.

The rearrangement links TRBV9 to TRBJ2-1; D perhaps matches TRBD2 (5 bases). The V end lost 3 bases, the J end lost 1 base, and 8 bases lay between the germline ends. CDR1 and CDR2 from the germline V gene are SGDLS and YYNGEE. The length of the CDR3 is 14 residues. The CDR3 loop is CASSARLSYNEQFF. In nucleotides, the CDR3 is TGTGCCAGCAGCGCCAGACTATCCTACAATGAGCAGTTCTTC. The variable domain in full, completed from reference TRBV9 and TRBJ2-1, reads DSGVTQTPKHLITATGQRVTLRCSPRSGDLSVYWYQQSLDQGLQFLIQYYNGEERAKGNILERFSAQQFPDLHSELNLSSLELGDSALYFCASSARLSYNEQFFGPGTRLTVL.

A single count supports this clone. This chain connects TRBV7-3 to TRBJ2-3; TRBD1 aligns across 7 bases. This CDR3 is 15 amino acids long. From germline, CDR1 is SGHTA and CDR2 FQGTGA. Trimming took 4 bases from V and 6 from J; bases not matched to a gene: 10. The CDR3 region has the DNA TGTGCCAGCAGCTACCAGGGACAGATGTCGGATACGCAGTATTTT. Protein sequence: CASSYQGQMSDTQYF. The full variable domain, with the rest looked up from reference TRBV7-3 and TRBJ2-3, is GAGVSQTPSNKVTEKGKYVELRCDPISGHTALYWYRQSLGQGPEFLIYFQGTGAADDSGLPNDRFFAVRPEGSVSTLKIQRTERGDSAVYLCASSYQGQMSDTQYFGPGTRLTVL.

The chain joins TRBV27 to TRBJ2-7; unclear D gene. Looked up from germline, CDR1 is MNHEY and CDR2 is SMNVEV (reference sequence). The CDR3 sequence is 14 residues long. V lost 6 bases and J 2 bases, leaving 14 bases between the germline ends. The CDR3 DNA follows: TGTGCCAGCAGGCCCGCCCCCAGAACCTACGAGCAGTACTTC. Translated: CASRPAPRTYEQYF.

The count of this clone is one. This rearrangement joins TRBV24-1 to TRBJ2-3, with 15 bases aligning to TRBD2. The CDR3 loop spans 19 amino acids. The ends lost 6 bases at V and 1 base at J; junction bases unmatched: 10. Per the germline V gene, CDR1 is KGHDR and CDR2 is SFDVKD. CDR3 region: CATSTPGTSGRPRTDTQYF. In nucleotides, the CDR3 is TGTGCCACCAGTACCCCCGGGACTAGCGGGAGGCCCCGCACAGATACGCAGTATTTT.

V gene TRBV10-3 combines with J gene TRBJ2-2; D might be TRBD1 (6 bases). The CDR3 sequence is 16 residues long. V lost 4 bases, J lost 0 bases, and 12 bases lay in between. Germline CDR1 is ENHRY and CDR2 is SYGVKD. The CDR3 reads CAISGGTTSNTGELFF. For the CDR3, the DNA is TGTGCCATCAGTGGGGGGACAACTTCGAACACCGGGGAGCTGTTTTTT.